This TCR beta chain appears in the sequencing data of a study of early T cells in non-severe SARS-CoV-2 infection. Findings and limits, study-wide: The study's VDJdb matching favored anti-spike CD8 responses and missed private and CD4 specificities.

The CDR3 loop spans 14 amino acids. V lost 10 bases to trimming and J lost 0 bases, with 14 bases between them. The germline CDR1 and CDR2 sequences are SGHVS and FQNEAQ. This clonotype appeared a few times. Antigen specificity is unknown. TCRdb re-derived calls from the 5' RACE reads in MiXCR, one entry per CDR3 protein. Of 60,000 to 80,000 distinct CDR3 sequences listed, 12% are singletons. What was sequenced was whole blood. The receptor was isolated from an adult who was a healthcare worker with PCR-confirmed SARS-CoV-2 infection or an uninfected control (not recorded which). The rearrangement joins TRBV7-8 to TRBJ2-3; D is possibly TRBD2 (5 bases). The CDR3 nucleotides are TGTGCCACGACCGGGGTAGGAAGCACAGATACGCAGTATTTT. Amino acids: CATTGVGSTDTQYF.